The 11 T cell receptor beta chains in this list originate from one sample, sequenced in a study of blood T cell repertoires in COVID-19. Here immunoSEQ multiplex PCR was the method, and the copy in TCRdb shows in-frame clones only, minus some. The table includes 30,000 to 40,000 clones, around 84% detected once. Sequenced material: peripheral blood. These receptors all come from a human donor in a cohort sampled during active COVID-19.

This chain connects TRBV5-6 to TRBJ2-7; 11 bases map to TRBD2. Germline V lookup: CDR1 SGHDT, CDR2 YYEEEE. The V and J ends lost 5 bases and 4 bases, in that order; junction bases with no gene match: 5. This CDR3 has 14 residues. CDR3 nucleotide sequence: TGTGCCAGCAGACCCACTAGCGGGGGTTACGAGCAGTACTTC. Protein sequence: CASRPTSGGYEQYF.

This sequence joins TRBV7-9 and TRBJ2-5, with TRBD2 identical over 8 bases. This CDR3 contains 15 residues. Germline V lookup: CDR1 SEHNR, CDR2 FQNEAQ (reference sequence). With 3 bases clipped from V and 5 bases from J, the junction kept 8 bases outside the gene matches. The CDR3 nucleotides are TGTGCCAGCAGCTTGCGGAGTAGCGGGGTTGAGACCCAGTACTTC. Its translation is CASSLRSSGVETQYF.

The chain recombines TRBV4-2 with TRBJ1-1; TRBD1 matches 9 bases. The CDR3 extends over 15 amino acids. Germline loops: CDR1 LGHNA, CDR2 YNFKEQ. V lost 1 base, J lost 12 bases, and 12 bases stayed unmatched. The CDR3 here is CASSQGGRGQGGTFF. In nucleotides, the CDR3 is TGTGCCAGCAGCCAAGGGGGTCGGGGACAGGGCGGGACTTTCTTT.

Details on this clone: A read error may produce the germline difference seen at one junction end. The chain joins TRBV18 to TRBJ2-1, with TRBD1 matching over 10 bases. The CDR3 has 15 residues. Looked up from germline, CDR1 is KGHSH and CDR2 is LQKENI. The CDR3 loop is CASSTPGQGYNEQFF. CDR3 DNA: TGTGCCAGCTCAACACCGGGACAGGGGTACAATGAGCAGTTCTTC.

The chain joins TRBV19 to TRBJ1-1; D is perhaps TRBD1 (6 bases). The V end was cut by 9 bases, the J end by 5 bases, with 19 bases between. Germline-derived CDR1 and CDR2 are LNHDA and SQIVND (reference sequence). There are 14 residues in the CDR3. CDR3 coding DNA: TGTGCCAGCCAGAGGCGCCAAAGGGGGACTGAAGCTTTCTTT. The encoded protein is CASQRRQRGTEAFF.

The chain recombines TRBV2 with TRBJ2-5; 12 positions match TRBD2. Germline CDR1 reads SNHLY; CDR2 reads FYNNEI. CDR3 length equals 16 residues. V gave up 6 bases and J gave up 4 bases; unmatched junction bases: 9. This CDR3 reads CASSHKRLAGVETQYF. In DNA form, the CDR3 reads TGTGCCAGCAGCCACAAACGACTAGCGGGGGTAGAGACCCAGTACTTC.

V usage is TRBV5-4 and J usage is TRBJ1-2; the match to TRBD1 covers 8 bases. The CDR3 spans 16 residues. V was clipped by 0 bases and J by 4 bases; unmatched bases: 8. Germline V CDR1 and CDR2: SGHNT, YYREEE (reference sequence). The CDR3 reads CASSLATGGDGYGYTF. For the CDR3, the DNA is TGTGCCAGCAGCTTGGCTACAGGGGGTGATGGCTATGGCTACACCTTC.

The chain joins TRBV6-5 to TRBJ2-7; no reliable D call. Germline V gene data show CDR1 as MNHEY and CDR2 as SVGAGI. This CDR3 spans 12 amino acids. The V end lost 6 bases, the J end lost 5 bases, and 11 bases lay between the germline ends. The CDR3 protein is CASSALSNEQYF. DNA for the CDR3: TGTGCCAGCAGCGCACTGAGCAACGAGCAGTACTTC.

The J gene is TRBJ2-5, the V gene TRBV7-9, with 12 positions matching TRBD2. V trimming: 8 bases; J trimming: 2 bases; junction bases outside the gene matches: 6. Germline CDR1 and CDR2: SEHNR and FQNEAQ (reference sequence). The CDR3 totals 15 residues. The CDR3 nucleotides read TGTGCCAGCCAACTAGCGGGGGGCTGGCAAGAGACCCAGTACTTC. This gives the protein CASQLAGGWQETQYF. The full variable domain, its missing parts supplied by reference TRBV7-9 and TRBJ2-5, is DTGVSQNPRHKITKRGQNVTFRCDPISEHNRLYWYRQTLGQGPEFLTYFQNEAQLEKSRLLSDRFSAERPKGSFSTLEIQRTEQGDSAMYLCASQLAGGWQETQYFGPGTRLLVL.

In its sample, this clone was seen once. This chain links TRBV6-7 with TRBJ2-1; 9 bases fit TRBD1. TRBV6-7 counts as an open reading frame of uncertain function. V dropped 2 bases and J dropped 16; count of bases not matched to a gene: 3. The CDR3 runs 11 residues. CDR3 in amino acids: CASSYRDRAFF. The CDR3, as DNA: TGTGCCAGCAGTTACCGGGACAGGGCTTTCTTC.

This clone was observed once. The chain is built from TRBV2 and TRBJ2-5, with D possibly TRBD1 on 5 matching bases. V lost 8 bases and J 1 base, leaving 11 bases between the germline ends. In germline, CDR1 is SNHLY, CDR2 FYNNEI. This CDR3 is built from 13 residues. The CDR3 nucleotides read TGTGCCAGCCGCGACAGCCTCCAAGAGACCCAGTACTTC. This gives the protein CASRDSLQETQYF.